This is a list of T cell receptor beta chains from one sample in a study of T cell responses to AZD1222 COVID-19 vaccine. TCRdb's table, derived via immunoSEQ multiplex PCR, lists solely in-frame clones and lacks some. The table has about 100,000 clones, approximately 87% seen once. The specimen comprised peripheral blood, sampled on day 0 of AZD1222 vaccination. The receptor set was obtained from an adult in good health. Both conserved end residues are part of each CDR3. The D gene is left open where the match is weak. Part of the rows lack a size; the others show once, few, many or a class for expanded clones.

TGTGCCAGCAGTCCTACAGGGGATTCACCCCTCCACTTT	CASSPTGDSPLHF	TRBJ1-6	TRBV4-2	many	TRBD1
TGTGCCAGCAGCAGAGCCGGGACAGGGGGTGGAGATACGCAGTATTTT	CASSRAGTGGGDTQYF	TRBJ2-3	TRBV5-8	.	TRBD1
TGTGCCAGCAGCTTAGTAGACGGGGTAAACGAGCAGTACTTC	CASSLVDGVNEQYF	TRBJ2-7	TRBV7-2	once	.
TGTGCCAGCAGCTTAGTGGGGGGGGCACAGGGCCCAAAACTGTTTTTT	CASSLVGGAQGPKLFF	TRBJ1-4	TRBV7-2	.	.
TGTGCCAGCACTTTTGGGCGGTTGAACACTGAAGCTTTCTTT	CASTFGRLNTEAFF	TRBJ1-1	TRBV7-2	once	.
TGTGCCAGCAGCTTAACCGGGGACACTGAAGCTTTCTTT	CASSLTGDTEAFF	TRBJ1-1	TRBV7-3	.	.
TGTGCCAGCCGGTTCGCGGGTTTATACGAGCAGTACTTC	CASRFAGLYEQYF	TRBJ2-7	TRBV6-5	.	.
TGTGCCAGCAGCACCCGGGACAGGGGTTACTCTGGAAACACCATATATTTT	CASSTRDRGYSGNTIYF	TRBJ1-3	TRBV11-2	once	TRBD1
TGTGCCAGCAGTTACTCCCCGAGGGACTACTATGGCTACACCTTC	CASSYSPRDYYGYTF	TRBJ1-2	TRBV6-2/TRBV6-3	.	.
TGCGCCAGCAGCCTGGGAGGGACTGGAAACACCATATATTTT	CASSLGGTGNTIYF	TRBJ1-3	TRBV5-1	.	.
TGTGCCAGCAGTTACTGGCGGGGGGATTACAATGAGCAGTTCTTC	CASSYWRGDYNEQFF	TRBJ2-1	TRBV6-5	.	TRBD2
TGTGCCAGCAGTTTTTTGGGGTACAATCAGCCCCAGCATTTT	CASSFLGYNQPQHF	TRBJ1-5	TRBV27	.	.
TGTGCCAGTAGTATACTGACCACCCCGCCCTACGAGCAGTACTTC	CASSILTTPPYEQYF	TRBJ2-7	TRBV19	.	.
TGTGCCAGCTCGTTAAGCGCGGGGGGCTCTTCACCCCTCCACTTT	CASSLSAGGSSPLHF	TRBJ1-6	TRBV18	.	.
TGTGCCAGCAGTTCTACAGGGGGCGCTTCTACCGTCCCCTATCAGCCCCAGCATTTT	CASSSTGGASTVPYQPQHF	TRBJ1-5	TRBV6-2/TRBV6-3	.	TRBD1
TGTGCCAGCTCACCAGGGTACGAGACCCAGTACTTC	CASSPGYETQYF	TRBJ2-5	TRBV18	.	.
TGTGCCAGCAGTTCCCACTCCGGGACAGGGGGGTATGGCTACACCTTC	CASSSHSGTGGYGYTF	TRBJ1-2	TRBV28	.	TRBD1
TGTGCCAGTAGTGTCGGTTTAGGTCGGGGCAATCAGCCCCAGCATTTT	CASSVGLGRGNQPQHF	TRBJ1-5	TRBV19	.	.
TGTGCCAGCAGCCAAGGACCGGGACCGACGAATTCACCCCTCCACTTT	CASSQGPGPTNSPLHF	TRBJ1-6	TRBV4-2	.	.
TGTGCCAGCAGTTACTCGCAGACTCTCTATGGCTACACCTTC	CASSYSQTLYGYTF	TRBJ1-2	TRBV6-5	.	.
TGTGCCTGGACGGCAGGCTATGGCTACACCTTC	CAWTAGYGYTF	TRBJ1-2	TRBV30	.	.
TGTGCCAGCAGCCTCCAGGGGGACTATGGCTACACCTTC	CASSLQGDYGYTF	TRBJ1-2	TRBV9	.	TRBD1
TGTGCCAGCAGTACGACAGGGGGGGCTGCTGGCTACACCTTC	CASSTTGGAAGYTF	TRBJ1-2	TRBV25-1	.	TRBD1
TGTGCCAGCAGCCGAATCGGGACACTTGGGGACACTGAAGCTTTCTTT	CASSRIGTLGDTEAFF	TRBJ1-1	TRBV11-2	.	.
TGTGCCAGCAGTTATTCCGGGACTCAGGGGAGGGTATCTTTCTTT	CASSYSGTQGRVSFF	TRBJ1-1	TRBV28	.	.
TGCGCCAGCAGTGAGTCGGAGGAGCCTGGCACAGATACGCAGTATTTT	CASSESEEPGTDTQYF	TRBJ2-3	TRBV10-1	once	.
TGTGCCAGTGCCGCTAATAGTGAGGTGGACCCAAACTATGGCTACACCTTC	CASAANSEVDPNYGYTF	TRBJ1-2	TRBV19	.	.
TGTGCCAGCCGGGGCAGGGACCTACGCAATCAGCCCCAGCATTTT	CASRGRDLRNQPQHF	TRBJ1-5	TRBV2	few	.
TGTGCCAGCCGCTCGACAGGCGTAAACACTGAAGCTTTCTTT	CASRSTGVNTEAFF	TRBJ1-1	TRBV2	few	.
TGTGCCAGCAGTCAGCGGACAAGCAACTATGGCTACACCTTC	CASSQRTSNYGYTF	TRBJ1-2	TRBV25-1	once	.
TGTGCCAGCAGTTCTCCGGCCGGGTGGGTTGGCTACACCTTC	CASSSPAGWVGYTF	TRBJ1-2	TRBV28	.	.
TGCGCCAGCAGCCAGGGACAGGGGATTCAGCCCCAGCATTTT	CASSQGQGIQPQHF	TRBJ1-5	TRBV4-3	.	TRBD1
TGTGCCAGCTCACGGAATCCGGGACAGGGTACCGGCTACACCTTC	CASSRNPGQGTGYTF	TRBJ1-2	TRBV18	.	TRBD1
TGTGCCTGCTACCGGGGCTTACTGTCTGGAAACACCATATATTTT	CACYRGLLSGNTIYF	TRBJ1-3	TRBV30	.	.
TGTGCCAGCAGCTCGAACAGGGGGCTAGGCAATGGCTACACCTTC	CASSSNRGLGNGYTF	TRBJ1-2	TRBV7-2	.	TRBD1
TGTGCCTGGAGTGGCAAAAGACAGGGCCCCCTGGGGAACACTGAAGCTTTCTTT	CAWSGKRQGPLGNTEAFF	TRBJ1-1	TRBV30	.	TRBD1
TGTGCCAGCAGCTTATCGACAGGGGAAGCTTTCTTT	CASSLSTGEAFF	TRBJ1-1	TRBV7-9	.	TRBD1
TGTGCCAGCAGCCCGTCGAGCGGGGGAAATACGCAGTATTTT	CASSPSSGGNTQYF	TRBJ2-3	TRBV11-2	.	TRBD2
TGTGCCAGCAGACTCACACAGGGAACTGAAGCTTTCTTT	CASRLTQGTEAFF	TRBJ1-1	TRBV6-6	.	.
TGCGCCAGCAGCTTGTCGGGCAGGTCCTACGAGCAGTACTTC	CASSLSGRSYEQYF	TRBJ2-7	TRBV5-1	large	.
TGTGCCAGCTCACCACCCGGGACAGGGGGAAACACCATATATTTT	CASSPPGTGGNTIYF	TRBJ1-3	TRBV18	.	TRBD1
TGTGCCAGCAGCTTAGACAGAGATCAGCCCCAGCATTTT	CASSLDRDQPQHF	TRBJ1-5	TRBV11-2	.	.
TGTGCCAGCAGTGAAGGTCAGGGCACCAATCAGCCCCAGCATTTT	CASSEGQGTNQPQHF	TRBJ1-5	TRBV2	few	.
TGTGCCACCAGCAGAGATCTCGGACTAGCGGGGGGAATCTCAATACCTGAGCAGTTCTTC	CATSRDLGLAGGISIPEQFF	TRBJ2-1	TRBV15	.	TRBD2
TGTGCCAGCACCCTAGGTGGGGCAGATCAGCCCCAGCATTTT	CASTLGGADQPQHF	TRBJ1-5	TRBV7-2	.	.
TGTGCCAGCAGTTTGACGGAAAATTCACCCCTCCACTTT	CASSLTENSPLHF	TRBJ1-6	TRBV12-3/TRBV12-4	.	.